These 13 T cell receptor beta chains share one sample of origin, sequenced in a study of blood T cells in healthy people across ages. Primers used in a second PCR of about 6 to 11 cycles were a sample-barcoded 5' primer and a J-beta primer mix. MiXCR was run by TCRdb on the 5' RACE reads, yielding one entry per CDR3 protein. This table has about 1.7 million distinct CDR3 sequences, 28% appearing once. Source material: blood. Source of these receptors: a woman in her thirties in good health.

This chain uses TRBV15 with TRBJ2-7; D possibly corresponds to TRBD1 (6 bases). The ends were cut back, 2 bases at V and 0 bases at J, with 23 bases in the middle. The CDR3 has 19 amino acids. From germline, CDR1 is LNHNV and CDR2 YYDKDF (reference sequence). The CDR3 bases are TGTGCCACCAGCAGACAAATCGGAATGTGGGACACGAGCTCCTACGAGCAGTACTTC. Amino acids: CATSRQIGMWDTSSYEQYF.

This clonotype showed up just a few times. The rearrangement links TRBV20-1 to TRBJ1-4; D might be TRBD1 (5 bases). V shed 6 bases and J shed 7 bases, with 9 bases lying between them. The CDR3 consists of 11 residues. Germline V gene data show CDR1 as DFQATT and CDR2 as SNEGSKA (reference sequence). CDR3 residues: CSALGPEKLFF. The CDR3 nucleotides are TGCAGTGCCCTGGGACCTGAAAAACTGTTTTTT.

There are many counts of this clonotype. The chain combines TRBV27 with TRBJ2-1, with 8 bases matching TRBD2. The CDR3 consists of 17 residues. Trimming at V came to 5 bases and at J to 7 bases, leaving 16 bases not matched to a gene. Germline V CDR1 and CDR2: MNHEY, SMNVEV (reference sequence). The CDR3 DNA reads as TGTGCCAGCAGTCCCCCTAACGGGAGGGCCCGGGAAAATGAGCAGTTCTTC. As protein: CASSPPNGRARENEQFF.

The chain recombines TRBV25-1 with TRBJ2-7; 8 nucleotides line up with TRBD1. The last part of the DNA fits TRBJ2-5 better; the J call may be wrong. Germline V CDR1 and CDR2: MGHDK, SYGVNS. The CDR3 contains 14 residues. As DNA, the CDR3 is TGTGCCAGCAGTGAACAGACAGGGGTGGAGACCCAGTACTTC. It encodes CASSEQTGVETQYF.

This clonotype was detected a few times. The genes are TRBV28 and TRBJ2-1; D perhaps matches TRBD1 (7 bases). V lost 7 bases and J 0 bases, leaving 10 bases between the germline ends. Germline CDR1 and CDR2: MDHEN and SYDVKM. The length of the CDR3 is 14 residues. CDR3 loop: CASTQGGSYNEQFF. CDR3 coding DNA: TGTGCCAGCACTCAGGGGGGCTCCTACAATGAGCAGTTCTTC.

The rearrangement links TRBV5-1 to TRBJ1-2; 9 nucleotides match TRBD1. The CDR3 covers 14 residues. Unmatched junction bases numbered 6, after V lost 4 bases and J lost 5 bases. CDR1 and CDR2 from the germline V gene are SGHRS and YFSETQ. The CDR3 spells CASSRGQGLYGYTF. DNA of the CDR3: TGCGCCAGCAGCCGGGGACAGGGCTTATATGGCTACACCTTC.

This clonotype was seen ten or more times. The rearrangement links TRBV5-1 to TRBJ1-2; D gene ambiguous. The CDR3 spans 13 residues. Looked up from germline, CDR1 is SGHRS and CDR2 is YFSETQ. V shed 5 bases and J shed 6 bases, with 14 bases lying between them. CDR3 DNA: TGCGCCAGCAGGGGCGCCGCGGGGAATGGCTACACCTTC. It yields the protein CASRGAAGNGYTF.

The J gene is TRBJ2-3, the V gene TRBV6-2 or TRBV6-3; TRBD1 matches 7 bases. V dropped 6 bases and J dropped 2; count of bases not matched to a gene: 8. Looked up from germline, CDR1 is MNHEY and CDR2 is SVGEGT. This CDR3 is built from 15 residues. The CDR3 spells CASSTGAVHTDTQYF. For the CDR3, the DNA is TGTGCCAGCAGCACAGGGGCGGTTCACACAGATACGCAGTATTTT.

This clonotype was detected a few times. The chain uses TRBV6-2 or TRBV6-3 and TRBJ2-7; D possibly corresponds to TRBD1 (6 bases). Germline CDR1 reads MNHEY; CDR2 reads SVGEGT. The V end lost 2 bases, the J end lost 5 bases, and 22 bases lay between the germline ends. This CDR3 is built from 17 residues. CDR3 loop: CASSYGGGLTSRDEQYF. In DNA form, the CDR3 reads TGTGCCAGCAGTTACGGGGGCGGTCTCACTTCGCGGGACGAGCAGTACTTC.

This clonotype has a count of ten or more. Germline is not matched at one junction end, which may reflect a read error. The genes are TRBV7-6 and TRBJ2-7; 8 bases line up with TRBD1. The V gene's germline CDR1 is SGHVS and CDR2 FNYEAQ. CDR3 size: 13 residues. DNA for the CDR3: TGTGCCATCAGCACAGACAGGGGAGGCGAGCAGTACTTC. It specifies CAISTDRGGEQYF.

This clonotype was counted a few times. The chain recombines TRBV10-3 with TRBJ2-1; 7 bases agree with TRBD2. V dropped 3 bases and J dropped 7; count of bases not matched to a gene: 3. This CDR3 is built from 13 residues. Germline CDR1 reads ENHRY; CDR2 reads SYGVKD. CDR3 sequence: CAISDLGGNEQFF. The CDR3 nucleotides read TGTGCCATCAGTGATCTCGGGGGGAATGAGCAGTTCTTC.

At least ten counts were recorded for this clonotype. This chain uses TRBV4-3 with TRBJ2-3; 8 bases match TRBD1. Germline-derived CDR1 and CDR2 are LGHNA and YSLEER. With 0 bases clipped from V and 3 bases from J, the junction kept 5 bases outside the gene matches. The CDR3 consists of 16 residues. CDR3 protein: CASSQEGQARTDTQYF. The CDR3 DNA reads TGCGCCAGCAGCCAAGAGGGACAGGCAAGGACAGATACGCAGTATTTT.

The CDR3 sequence: CASRPPPIPRNTIYF. In DNA form, the CDR3 reads TGTGCCAGCAGACCCCCCCCGATACCCCGAAACACCATATATTTT. The J gene is TRBJ1-3, the V gene TRBV6-4; D is uncertain. Trimming shortened V by 6 bases and J by 5 bases, and 17 bases separated the two germline ends. The CDR3 has 15 amino acids. The germline V gene encodes CDR1 MRHNA and CDR2 SNTAGT.